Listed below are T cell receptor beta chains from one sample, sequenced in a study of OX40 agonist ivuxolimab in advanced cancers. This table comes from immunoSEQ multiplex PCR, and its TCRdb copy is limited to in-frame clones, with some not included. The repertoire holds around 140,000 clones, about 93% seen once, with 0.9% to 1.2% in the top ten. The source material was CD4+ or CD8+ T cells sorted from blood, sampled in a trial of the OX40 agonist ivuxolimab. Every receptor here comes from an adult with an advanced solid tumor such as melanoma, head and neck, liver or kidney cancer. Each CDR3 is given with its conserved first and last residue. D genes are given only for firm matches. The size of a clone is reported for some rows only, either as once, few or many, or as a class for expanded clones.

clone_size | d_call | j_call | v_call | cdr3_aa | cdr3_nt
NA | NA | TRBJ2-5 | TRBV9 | CASSATPSETQYF | TGTGCCAGCAGCGCCACCCCCTCAGAGACCCAGTACTTC
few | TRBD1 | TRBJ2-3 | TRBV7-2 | CASSLVGGGQGADTQYF | TGTGCCAGCAGCTTAGTAGGCGGGGGACAGGGGGCGGATACGCAGTATTTT
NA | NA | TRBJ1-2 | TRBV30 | CAWRFGGTNYGYTF | TGTGCCTGGAGGTTCGGCGGGACTAACTATGGCTACACCTTC
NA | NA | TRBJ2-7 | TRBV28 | CASSIQGIRFYEQYF | TGTGCCAGCAGTATACAGGGTATCCGCTTCTACGAGCAGTACTTC
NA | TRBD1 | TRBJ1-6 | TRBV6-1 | CASKGTGDNSPLHF | TGTGCCAGCAAGGGGACAGGGGACAATTCACCCCTCCACTTT
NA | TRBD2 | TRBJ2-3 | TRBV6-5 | CAHARSGGDTDTQYF | TGTGCCCACGCGAGGAGCGGGGGGGACACAGATACGCAGTATTTT
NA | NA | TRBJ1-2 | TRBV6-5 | CASSWDTYGYTF | TGTGCCAGCAGTTGGGACACCTATGGCTACACCTTC
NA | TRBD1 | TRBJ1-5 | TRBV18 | CASSPDQGASNQPQHF | TGTGCCAGCTCACCGGATCAGGGGGCGAGCAATCAGCCCCAGCATTTT
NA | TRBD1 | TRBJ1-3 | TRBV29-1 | CSAGGAQGMGNTIYF | TGCAGCGCAGGGGGGGCGCAGGGCATGGGGAACACCATATATTTT
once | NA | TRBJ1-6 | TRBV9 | CASSLRVEDSPLHF | TGTGCCAGCAGCCTCCGGGTCGAAGATTCACCCCTCCACTTT
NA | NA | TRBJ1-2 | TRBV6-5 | CASSDQGTYGYTF | TGTGCCAGCAGTGACCAGGGGACGTATGGCTACACCTTC
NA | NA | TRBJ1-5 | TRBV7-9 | CASSGGAFSNQPQHF | TGTGCCAGCAGCGGGGGAGCATTTAGCAATCAGCCCCAGCATTTT
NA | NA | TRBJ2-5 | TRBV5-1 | CASSLVGTQYF | TGCGCCAGCAGCTTGGTCGGGACCCAGTACTTC
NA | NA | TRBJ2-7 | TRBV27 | CASSLSGGLGPYEQYF | TGTGCCAGCAGTTTATCGGGGGGGCTGGGTCCCTACGAGCAGTACTTC
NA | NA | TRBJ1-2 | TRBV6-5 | CASSRGIYGYTF | TGTGCCAGCAGTCGGGGGATATATGGCTACACCTTC
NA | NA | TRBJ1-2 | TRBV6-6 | CASSYSPQENYGYTF | TGTGCCAGCAGTTACTCCCCCCAGGAGAACTATGGCTACACCTTC
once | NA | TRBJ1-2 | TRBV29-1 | CSVAPRQRANYGYTF | TGCAGCGTTGCCCCTAGACAGAGAGCTAACTATGGCTACACCTTC
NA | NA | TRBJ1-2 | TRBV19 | CASSVPTGSYGYTF | TGTGCCAGTAGTGTTCCTACCGGGTCCTATGGCTACACCTTC
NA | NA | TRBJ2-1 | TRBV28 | CASIRRSNPSYNEQFF | TGTGCCAGCATCCGGCGGAGCAACCCCTCCTACAATGAGCAGTTCTTC
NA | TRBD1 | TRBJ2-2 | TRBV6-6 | CASSYPGTARPGELFF | TGTGCCAGCAGTTACCCCGGGACAGCGAGACCCGGGGAGCTGTTTTTT
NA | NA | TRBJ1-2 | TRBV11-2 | CASSSMGRSNYGYTF | TGTGCCAGCAGCTCCATGGGACGGTCAAACTATGGCTACACCTTC
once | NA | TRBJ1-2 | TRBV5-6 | CASSLHEATGYTF | TGTGCCAGCAGCTTGCATGAGGCTACTGGCTACACCTTC
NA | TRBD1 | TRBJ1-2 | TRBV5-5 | CASSGPTGALNYGYTF | TGTGCCAGCAGCGGGCCGACAGGGGCTTTAAACTATGGCTACACCTTC
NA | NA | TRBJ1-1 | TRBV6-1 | CASSEVGRSEAFF | TGTGCCAGCAGTGAAGTGGGACGAAGTGAAGCTTTCTTT
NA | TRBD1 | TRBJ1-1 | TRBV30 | CAWETGGDAFF | TGTGCCTGGGAGACAGGGGGAGATGCTTTCTTT
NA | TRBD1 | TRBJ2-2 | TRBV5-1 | CASSFGTGSTGELFF | TGCGCCAGCAGCTTCGGGACAGGGTCCACCGGGGAGCTGTTTTTT
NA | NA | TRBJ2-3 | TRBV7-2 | CASSLDREGDTQYF | TGTGCCAGCAGCTTAGACAGGGAGGGCGATACGCAGTATTTT
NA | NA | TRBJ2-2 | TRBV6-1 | CASSGPGLRTGELFF | TGTGCCAGCAGTGGCCCGGGACTTCGAACCGGGGAGCTGTTTTTT
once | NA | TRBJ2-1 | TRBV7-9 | CASSFLAGGAGDEQFF | TGTGCCAGCAGCTTTCTGGCGGGCGGGGCCGGGGATGAGCAGTTCTTC
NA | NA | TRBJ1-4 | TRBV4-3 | CASSSWAAINEKLFF | TGCGCCAGCAGCTCCTGGGCCGCCATTAATGAAAAACTGTTTTTT
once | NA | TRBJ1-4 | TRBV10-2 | CASRGSGSGSEKLFF | TGCGCCAGCAGGGGGTCAGGGAGTGGAAGTGAAAAACTGTTTTTT
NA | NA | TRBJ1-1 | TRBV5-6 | CASSLDQVPFEAFF | TGTGCCAGCAGCTTGGATCAAGTGCCCTTCGAAGCTTTCTTT
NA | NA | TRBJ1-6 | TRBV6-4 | CASSGDAGFGAPLHF | TGTGCCAGCAGTGGCGACGCAGGGTTCGGGGCACCCCTCCACTTT
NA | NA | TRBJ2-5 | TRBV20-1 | CSGYRETQYF | TGCAGTGGCTATCGGGAGACCCAGTACTTC
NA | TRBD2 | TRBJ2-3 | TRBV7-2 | CASRIGQRGNTDTQYF | TGTGCCAGCAGAATAGGGCAGCGGGGGAACACAGATACGCAGTATTTT
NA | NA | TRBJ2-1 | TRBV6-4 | CASSDNRPNGYNEQFF | TGTGCCAGCAGTGACAACAGGCCCAACGGCTACAATGAGCAGTTCTTC
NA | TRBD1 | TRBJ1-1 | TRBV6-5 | CASSYSIAGGTEAFF | TGTGCCAGCAGTTACTCGATCGCAGGGGGCACTGAAGCTTTCTTT
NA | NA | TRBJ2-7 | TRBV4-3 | CASSQERGSLVSYEQYF | TGCGCCAGCAGCCAAGAGCGTGGGTCACTAGTTTCCTACGAGCAGTACTTC
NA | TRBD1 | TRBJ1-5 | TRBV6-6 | CASRLGQGSNQPQHF | TGTGCCAGCAGGTTGGGACAGGGCAGCAATCAGCCCCAGCATTTT
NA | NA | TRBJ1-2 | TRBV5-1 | CASGYLGYGYTF | TGCGCCAGCGGCTATTTGGGGTATGGCTACACCTTC
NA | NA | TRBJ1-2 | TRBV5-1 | CASSFRGGYGYTF | TGCGCCAGCAGCTTCCGAGGAGGCTATGGCTACACCTTC